The 15 T cell receptor beta chains in this list originate from one sample, sequenced in a study of beta chain features in type 1 diabetes. Study-level results: Among all four CD4+ subsets, Type 1 diabetes patients had TCRB CDR3s that were moderately but significantly shorter.

All of the isolated RNA was reverse transcribed, so expressed TCRB transcripts were sequenced. Here immunoSEQ multiplex PCR was the method, and the copy in TCRdb shows in-frame clones only, minus some. The table records under 150,000 clones, about 10% of them present only once. Their antigens remain unidentified. The sample was central memory CD4+ T cells from blood. These receptors were collected from a man aged 25-45 years with type 1 diabetes.

The table lists this clone with a few counts. This sequence joins TRBV5-1 and TRBJ2-7; 7 nucleotides align to TRBD2. Germline V CDR1 and CDR2: SGHRS, YFSETQ. The junction had 10 bases not matched to a gene; V was cut back by 3 bases and J by 7 bases. This CDR3 spans 14 amino acids. CDR3 in DNA: TGCGCCAGCAGCTCGGGGGGACCCTATGGGGAGCAGTACTTC. Protein sequence: CASSSGGPYGEQYF.

The table lists this clone with a few counts. J is TRBJ2-7 and V is TRBV7-8; 7 bases agree with TRBD1. CDR1 is SGHVS, CDR2 FQNEAQ, per germline. The CDR3 runs 14 residues. Unmatched junction bases numbered 3, after V lost 4 bases and J lost 0 bases. CDR3 amino acids: CASSYRDSSYEQYF. CDR3 bases: TGTGCCAGCAGCTATAGGGACAGCTCCTACGAGCAGTACTTC. Filled out from reference TRBV7-8 and TRBJ2-7, the complete variable domain reads GAGVSQSPRYKVAKRGQDVALRCDPISGHVSLFWYQQALGQGPEFLTYFQNEAQLDKSGLPSDRFFAERPEGSVSTLKIQRTQQEDSAVYLCASSYRDSSYEQYFGPGTRLTVT.

This clone occurred a few times. The chain has TRBV10-3 and TRBJ2-3; TRBD2 agrees at 9 bases. Germline values: CDR1 ENHRY, CDR2 SYGVKD. The V and J ends lost 6 bases and 7 bases, in that order; junction bases with no gene match: 11. The CDR3 spans 15 residues. CDR3 bases: TGTGCCATCAGGGATAGCGGGGGCATCACGAATACGCAGTATTTT. It translates to CAIRDSGGITNTQYF.

This clone was counted between two and nine times. The rearrangement links TRBV7-8 to TRBJ2-5, with D perhaps matching TRBD1 (6 bases). V was pared by 5 bases and J by 1 base, with 11 bases between. The CDR3 contains 14 residues. Germline CDR1 is SGHVS and CDR2 is FQNEAQ. This CDR3 reads CASSPGTSQETQYF. The CDR3 region has the DNA TGTGCCAGCAGCCCCGGGACATCCCAAGAGACCCAGTACTTC. Looking up the rest from reference TRBV7-8 and TRBJ2-5 gives the full variable domain: GAGVSQSPRYKVAKRGQDVALRCDPISGHVSLFWYQQALGQGPEFLTYFQNEAQLDKSGLPSDRFFAERPEGSVSTLKIQRTQQEDSAVYLCASSPGTSQETQYFGPGTRLLVL.

The CDR3 bases are TGTGCCAGCAGCCCTAATTCAGGACAGGGGCAGAATGAGCAGTTCTTC. The encoded protein is CASSPNSGQGQNEQFF. The gene calls are TRBV27 and TRBJ2-1, with 9 bases aligning to TRBD1. The CDR3 covers 16 residues. The trim removed 6 bases at V and 7 bases at J, leaving 13 bases unmatched. CDR1 MNHEY and CDR2 SMNVEV come from the germline V gene (reference sequence).

This clone turned up a few times. J is TRBJ2-5 and V is TRBV20-1, with D tentatively TRBD1 (6 bases). Trimming shortened V by 5 bases and J by 7 bases, and 11 bases separated the two germline ends. Germline loops: CDR1 DFQATT, CDR2 SNEGSKA (reference sequence). There are 11 residues in the CDR3. CDR3 sequence (DNA): TGCAGTGCTGAACAGGGAAGGACCCAGTACTTC. Translated, it gives CSAEQGRTQYF.

This sequence joins TRBV2 and TRBJ1-6; a weak D match, TRBD1 (6 bases). The CDR3 length is 14 residues. Germline V lookup: CDR1 SNHLY, CDR2 FYNNEI. The V and J ends lost 4 bases and 8 bases respectively, with 12 bases between them. The CDR3 sequence is CASSAQGLYSPLHF. CDR3 in DNA: TGTGCCAGCAGTGCTCAGGGGTTATATTCACCCCTCCACTTT.

This clone was counted a few times. V and J are TRBV19 and TRBJ2-3, with D perhaps matching TRBD2 (6 bases). The CDR3 runs to 14 residues. V shed 4 bases and J shed 1 base, with 9 bases lying between them. Germline CDR1 LNHDA, CDR2 SQIVND (reference sequence). The DNA for the CDR3 is TGTGCCAGTAGTAAGGGACTCCGCACAGATACGCAGTATTTT. Amino acids: CASSKGLRTDTQYF. The full variable domain, rest sourced from reference TRBV19 and TRBJ2-3, is DGGITQSPKYLFRKEGQNVTLSCEQNLNHDAMYWYRQDPGQGLRLIYYSQIVNDFQKGDIAEGYSVSREKKESFPLTVTSAQKNPTAFYLCASSKGLRTDTQYFGPGTRLTVL.

This clone occurred a few times. The chain employs TRBV4-1 and TRBJ1-1; 7 nucleotides align to TRBD1. Germline-derived CDR1 and CDR2 are MGHRA and YSYEKL. The V segment lost 0 bases and the J segment 1 base; nucleotides outside the gene matches: 11. CDR3 size: 18 residues. Here the CDR3 DNA reads TGCGCCAGCAGCCAAGAGGGTCTCCGGGACAGCTGGAACACTGAAGCTTTCTTT. Protein: CASSQEGLRDSWNTEAFF.

This clone was seen only a few times. This chain links TRBV2 with TRBJ1-1; D gene uncertain. The CDR3 is made up of 13 amino acids. V was shortened by 3 bases and J by 3 bases, with 8 bases between the two germline ends. CDR1 and CDR2 (germline): SNHLY, FYNNEI. The CDR3 DNA sequence: TGTGCCAGCAGTGATAGGGAGGACACTGAAGCTTTCTTT. Protein sequence: CASSDREDTEAFF. Full variable domain (missing parts from reference TRBV2 and TRBJ1-1): EPEVTQTPSHQVTQMGQEVILRCVPISNHLYFYWYRQILGQKVEFLVSFYNNEISEKSEIFDDQFSVERPDGSNFTLKIRSTKLEDSAMYFCASSDREDTEAFFGQGTRLTVV.

This clone has only a few counts. The chain uses TRBV2 and TRBJ2-1, with 9 bases lining up with TRBD1. The V segment lost 5 bases and the J segment 8 bases; nucleotides outside the gene matches: 4. Germline V CDR1 and CDR2: SNHLY, FYNNEI. The CDR3 is 13 residues long. The CDR3 region is CASSKTGGDEQFF. DNA of the CDR3: TGTGCCAGCAGTAAGACAGGGGGGGATGAGCAGTTCTTC.

This chain joins TRBV9 and TRBJ2-2; 8 bases are shared with TRBD2. V lost 2 bases, J lost 5 bases, and 8 bases stayed unmatched. The CDR3 consists of 16 residues. Germline V lookup: CDR1 SGDLS, CDR2 YYNGEE. CDR3 sequence: CASSVSGNTGTGELFF. The CDR3 region has the DNA TGTGCCAGCAGCGTTAGCGGGAATACCGGGACCGGGGAGCTGTTTTTT.

Only a few counts were recorded for this clone. The chain recombines TRBV5-4 with TRBJ2-2; D remains ambiguous. CDR3 size: 14 residues. V lost 0 bases, J lost 4 bases, and 7 bases lay in between. Germline CDR1 is SGHNT and CDR2 is YYREEE (reference sequence). The DNA of the CDR3 is TGTGCCAGCAGCTTGGGTCAGTCCACCGGGGAGCTGTTTTTT. It codes for CASSLGQSTGELFF.

The table lists this clone with a few counts. The chain carries TRBV15 and TRBJ2-5; D remains ambiguous. Germline assignment: CDR1 LNHNV and CDR2 YYDKDF (reference sequence). This CDR3 has 13 residues. V lost 5 bases and J lost 5, with 12 bases in between. In DNA, the CDR3 is TGTGCCACCAGCGGGTCGAGCGAGGAGACCCAGTACTTC. This sequence encodes CATSGSSEETQYF. Using reference TRBV15 and TRBJ2-5 for the parts outside the CDR3, the full variable domain is DAMVIQNPRYQVTQFGKPVTLSCSQTLNHNVMYWYQQKSSQAPKLLFHYYDKDFNNEADTPDNFQSRRPNTSFCFLDIRSPGLGDTAMYLCATSGSSEETQYFGPGTRLLVL.

This clone was observed a handful of times. The rearrangement links TRBV7-2 to TRBJ2-7; D possibly corresponds to TRBD2 (7 bases). Germline loops: CDR1 SGHTA, CDR2 FQGNSA. Trimming removed 4 bases from V and 3 bases from J, with 16 bases in between. This CDR3 region has 15 residues. Here the CDR3 reads CASSSPGRGHYEQYF. DNA of the CDR3: TGTGCCAGCAGCTCTCCGGGGCGGGGGCACTACGAGCAGTACTTC.